The clone carrying this TCR beta chain showed up just a few times. No antigen is known for it. Naive CD8 T cells were sorted as CD8+CD4-CCR7+CD45RA+. The sample belongs to a study of molecular identifiers for immune sequencing clone quantification. Overall study findings and caveats: Spiked TCR RNA from one Jurkat cell reportedly showed up when mixed among more than 900,000 naive cells. Clones that had above 20 RNA copies took up over 98% of effector molecules but under 1% in naive cells.

The CDR3 totals 18 residues. J gave up 3 bases and V 1 base, and 11 bases lay outside the gene matches. The V gene's germline CDR1 is SGHVS and CDR2 FQNEAQ. Bulk TCR library preparation followed previously described methods with listed TCR primers. TCRdb redid the calling of the PCR reads with MiXCR, one entry per CDR3 protein. The sample records around 100,000 distinct CDR3 sequences, 36% being singletons. The V call is TRBV7-8, the J call TRBJ1-1, with 10 bases lining up with TRBD1. This sequence was found in a human donor in good health. Some libraries in this study had Jurkat cell RNA spiked in. The sample comprised naive CD8+ T cells from blood, with Jurkat cell RNA spiked in. Stated subset: FACS-sorted CD8+CD4-CCR7+CD45RA+ naive T cells. CDR3 nucleotides: TGTGCCAGCAGCTTAGATGCTTTGACAGGGGGCGCGTACACTGAAGCTTTCTTT. This translates into CASSLDALTGGAYTEAFF.